These 12 T cell receptor beta chains were all obtained from the same sample, sequenced in a study of response to subunit inactivated influenza vaccine. MiXCR, applied by TCRdb to the RT-PCR reads, yields one record per CDR3 protein. Counted here are 610,000 or so distinct CDR3 sequences, around 15% occurring once; the ten biggest clones make up around 10%. The sample here was PBMCs from blood, taken less than 13 days after vaccination. Receptor source: a man aged 50 to 59 who received an inactivated influenza vaccine.

This clonotype occurred a few times. V is TRBV6-2 or TRBV6-3 and J is TRBJ2-7, with no clear D. V was trimmed by 7 bases and J by 1 base, leaving 11 bases between them. CDR3 length: 13 amino acids. Germline V gives CDR1 MNHEY, CDR2 SVGEGT. The chain's CDR3 is CASIQRPSYEQYF. The CDR3 bases are TGTGCCAGCATTCAAAGGCCTTCCTACGAGCAGTACTTC.

J is TRBJ2-5 and V is TRBV29-1; a weak D match, TRBD1 (5 bases). V lost 1 base and J lost 4, with 10 bases in between. This CDR3 spans 13 amino acids. Germline loops: CDR1 SQVTM, CDR2 ANQGSEA. The CDR3 DNA reads as TGCAGCGTTGAAGCAGGGCGAGGAGAGACCCAGTACTTC. Its protein product is CSVEAGRGETQYF.

This clonotype was detected only a few times. The gene calls are TRBV5-1 and TRBJ2-7; 9 positions agree with TRBD1. The CDR3 has 15 residues. Germline values: CDR1 SGHRS, CDR2 YFSETQ. V shed 3 bases and J 1 base; nucleotides not matched to a gene: 5. The CDR3 nucleotides read TGCGCCAGCAGCTGGGGACAGGGTGAGTCCTACGAGCAGTACTTC. It translates to CASSWGQGESYEQYF.

The rearrangement uses TRBV9 and TRBJ1-6, with TRBD1 matching over 7 bases. V was clipped by 4 bases and J by 6 bases; unmatched bases: 7. Germline V gene lookup returns CDR1 SGDLS and CDR2 YYNGEE. The CDR3 is 15 amino acids. CDR3 in amino acids: CASSSRQGSNSPLHF. In DNA form, the CDR3 reads TGTGCCAGCAGCTCAAGACAGGGAAGTAATTCACCCCTCCACTTT.

This clonotype was observed at least ten times. The chain recombines TRBV11-2 with TRBJ2-3; D gene unclear. Trimming took 2 bases from V and 2 from J, leaving 11 bases between them. The CDR3 totals 15 residues. Germline values: CDR1 SGHAT, CDR2 FQNNGV. The CDR3 region is CASSLQPRHTDTQYF. CDR3 bases: TGTGCCAGCAGCTTACAACCCAGACACACAGATACGCAGTATTTT. The full variable domain, with the rest looked up from reference TRBV11-2 and TRBJ2-3, is EAGVAQSPRYKIIEKRQSVAFWCNPISGHATLYWYQQILGQGPKLLIQFQNNGVVDDSQLPKDRFSAERLKGVDSTLKIQPAKLEDSAVYLCASSLQPRHTDTQYFGPGTRLTVL.

This clonotype appeared a few times. V usage is TRBV3-1 and J usage is TRBJ2-1; D is unclear. This CDR3 comprises 16 residues. The germline V and J ends were trimmed by 0 bases and 0 bases, with 9 bases remaining between them. Germline loops: CDR1 LGHDT, CDR2 YNNKEL (reference sequence). The CDR3 protein is CASSQERVSSYNEQFF. DNA of the CDR3: TGTGCCAGCAGCCAAGAAAGGGTAAGCTCCTACAATGAGCAGTTCTTC.

The rearrangement uses TRBV29-1 and TRBJ2-2; D might be TRBD2 (6 bases). V lost 7 bases and J lost 3, with 12 bases in between. The length of the CDR3 is 13 residues. Per germline, CDR1 SQVTM and CDR2 ANQGSEA. Written as DNA, the CDR3 is TGCAGCGGGGGGAGGAGGGACACCGGGGAGCTGTTTTTT. Protein: CSGGRRDTGELFF.

V usage is TRBV24-1 and J usage is TRBJ2-1; no firm D call. Germline V lookup: CDR1 KGHDR, CDR2 SFDVKD. The CDR3 covers 14 residues. V lost 0 bases and J 2 bases, leaving 4 bases between the germline ends. The CDR3: CATSDLDTYNEQFF. The DNA of the CDR3 is TGTGCCACCAGTGATTTGGACACCTACAATGAGCAGTTCTTC.

As regards this clonotype: The germline gene is not matched at one end of the junction; a read error may be the cause. The genes are TRBV4-3 and TRBJ2-7; 8 nucleotides agree with TRBD1. This CDR3 is 12 amino acids long. Germline CDR1 and CDR2: LGHNA and YSLEER. The CDR3 loop reads CASSLDRGPRNF. The CDR3 region has the DNA TGCGCCAGCAGCCTAGACAGGGGCCCGAGAAACTTC.

The chain carries TRBV27 and TRBJ1-2; 7 bases are shared with TRBD1. CDR1 MNHEY and CDR2 SMNVEV come from the germline V gene (reference sequence). The CDR3 consists of 14 residues. Losses at the gene ends were 8 bases for V and 4 bases for J; bases not matched to a gene: 10. CDR3 in DNA: TGTGCCAGCGCTCGGGACAGTCGGGGCTATGGCTACACCTTC. This sequence encodes CASARDSRGYGYTF.

This clonotype turned up a few times. This rearrangement joins TRBV2 to TRBJ2-1; no reliable D call. V lost 6 bases and J lost 1, with 10 bases in between. The germline V gene has CDR1 SNHLY and CDR2 FYNNEI. The CDR3 covers 14 residues. The DNA of the CDR3 is TGTGCCAGCAGCCCTCAGGTATCCTACAATGAGCAGTTCTTC. As protein: CASSPQVSYNEQFF.

This clonotype was seen many times. The chain is built from TRBV30 and TRBJ2-3, with 8 bases fitting TRBD1. Germline values: CDR1 GTSNPN, CDR2 SVGIG (reference sequence). The CDR3 runs 16 residues. Unmatched junction bases numbered 10, after V lost 5 bases and J lost 0 bases. CDR3 protein: CAWYNPGGSSTDTQYF. CDR3 in DNA: TGTGCCTGGTATAACCCAGGGGGCTCTAGCACAGATACGCAGTATTTT.